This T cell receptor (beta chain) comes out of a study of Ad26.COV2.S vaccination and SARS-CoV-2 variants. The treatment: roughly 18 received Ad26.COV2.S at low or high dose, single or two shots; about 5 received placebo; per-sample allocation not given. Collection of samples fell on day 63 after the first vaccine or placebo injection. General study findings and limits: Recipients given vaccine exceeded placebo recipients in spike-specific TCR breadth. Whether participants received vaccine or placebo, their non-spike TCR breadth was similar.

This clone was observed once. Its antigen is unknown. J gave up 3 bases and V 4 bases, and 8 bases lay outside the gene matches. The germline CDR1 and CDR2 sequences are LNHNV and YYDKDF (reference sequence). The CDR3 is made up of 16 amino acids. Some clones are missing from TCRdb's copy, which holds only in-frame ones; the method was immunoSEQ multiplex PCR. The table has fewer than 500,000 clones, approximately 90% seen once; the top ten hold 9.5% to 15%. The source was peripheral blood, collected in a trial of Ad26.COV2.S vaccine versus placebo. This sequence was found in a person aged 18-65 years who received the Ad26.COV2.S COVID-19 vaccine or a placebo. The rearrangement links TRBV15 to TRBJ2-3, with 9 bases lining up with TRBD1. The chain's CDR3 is CATSKGQGSSTDTQYF. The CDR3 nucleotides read TGTGCCACCAGCAAAGGACAGGGGTCCTCGACAGATACGCAGTATTTT.